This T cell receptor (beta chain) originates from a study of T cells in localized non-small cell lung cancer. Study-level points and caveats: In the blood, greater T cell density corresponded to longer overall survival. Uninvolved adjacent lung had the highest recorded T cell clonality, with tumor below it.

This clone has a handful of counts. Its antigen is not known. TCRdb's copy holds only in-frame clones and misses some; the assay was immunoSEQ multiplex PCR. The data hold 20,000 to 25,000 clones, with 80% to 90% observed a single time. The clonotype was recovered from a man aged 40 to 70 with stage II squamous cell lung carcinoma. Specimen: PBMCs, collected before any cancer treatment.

In DNA, the CDR3 is TGTGCCAGCAGTTGGCGGAGCACAGATACGCAGTATTTT. It translates to CASSWRSTDTQYF. This chain joins TRBV27 and TRBJ2-3, with D unresolved. CDR1 and CDR2 (germline): MNHEY, SMNVEV (reference sequence). The CDR3 sequence is 13 residues long. The ends were cut back, 4 bases at V and 0 bases at J, with 5 bases in the middle.